A selection of T cell receptor beta chains follows, all from one sample in a study of blood T cells in healthy people across ages. TCRdb re-called the 5' RACE reads through MiXCR, storing one row per CDR3 protein. Counted here are 1,800,000 or so distinct CDR3 sequences, 30% to 40% occurring once; the ten biggest clones make up roughly 23%. The sample consisted of blood. The receptors were gathered from a human donor in good health. Both conserved end residues are part of each CDR3. The D gene is left open where the match is weak. Some rows mark clone size as missing; the rest say once, few, many or name a class of expanded clone.

j_gene | v_gene | abundance | d_gene | CDR3nt | CDR3aa
TRBJ1-1 | TRBV12-3/TRBV12-4 | few | NA | TGTGCCAGCAGGTCAGAAGGCACTGAAGCTTTCTTT | CASRSEGTEAFF
TRBJ1-2 | TRBV4-2 | NA | NA | TGTGCCAGCAGCGAAGTCCCGAGAGACGGCTACACCTTC | CASSEVPRDGYTF
TRBJ2-1 | TRBV29-1 | few | TRBD2 | TGCAGCGTGACACGCGGGGGGGCGTATGAGCAGTTCTTC | CSVTRGGAYEQFF
TRBJ2-3 | TRBV6-1 | NA | NA | TGTGCCAGCAGTGAAAGACCCGAATCCCAGTATACGCAGTATTTT | CASSERPESQYTQYF
TRBJ2-7 | TRBV5-1 | NA | TRBD2 | TGCGCCAGCAGCTCAACTAGCGTGTCGGGCGAGCAGTACTTC | CASSSTSVSGEQYF
TRBJ1-2 | TRBV29-1 | few | NA | TGCAGCGTTGAGTTAGAGGGGCGGAAGGGCTACACCTTC | CSVELEGRKGYTF
TRBJ1-6 | TRBV6-1 | few | NA | TGTGCCAGCTGTAGGGTATATGCCTATAATTCACCCCTCCACTTT | CASCRVYAYNSPLHF
TRBJ2-6 | TRBV5-1 | NA | NA | TGCGCCAGCAGCTTGTCCTCTATGGATTCTGGGGCCAACGTCCTGACTTTC | CASSLSSMDSGANVLTF
TRBJ2-1 | TRBV7-8 | NA | NA | TGTGCCAGCAGGGCTAGCAGGGATCTTACGCGCGAGCAGTTCTTC | CASRASRDLTREQFF
TRBJ2-5 | TRBV7-6 | NA | NA | TGTGCCAGCAGTCATATACGGGAGACCCAGTACTTC | CASSHIRETQYF
TRBJ1-2 | TRBV4-1 | NA | TRBD1 | TGCGCCAGCGGGGACAGGACGGACGGCTACACCTTC | CASGDRTDGYTF
TRBJ2-3 | TRBV20-1 | NA | TRBD2 | TGCAGTGCTAGACCCATCGTAGCGGGGGCAGATACGCAGTATTTT | CSARPIVAGADTQYF
TRBJ2-1 | TRBV5-1 | NA | TRBD1 | TGCGCCAGCAGCTTTACTTTACAGGGGATGGGATACAATGAGCAGTTCTTC | CASSFTLQGMGYNEQFF
TRBJ1-1 | TRBV4-3 | few | NA | TGCGCCAGCAGCCAAGAGAGAGGGGCGCCCAAGGAGGAAGCTTTCTTT | CASSQERGAPKEEAFF
TRBJ2-1 | TRBV3-1 | NA | TRBD2 | TGTGCCAGCAGCTTACCCGGAGGAGCGGGGGCATTTTCGTTCTTC | CASSLPGGAGAFSFF
TRBJ2-4 | TRBV7-2 | few | TRBD1 | TGTGCCAGCAGCTTAGCAGGGGGCGACGTCCCCAACATTCAGTACTTC | CASSLAGGDVPNIQYF
TRBJ1-5 | TRBV7-1 | NA | NA | TGTGCCAGCAGCGGGGGATCAGCCCAGCATTTT | CASSGGSAQHF
TRBJ2-7 | TRBV5-1 | NA | NA | TGCGCCAGCAGCTCTAAAATTGACTCTGCCGCCTCCTACGAGCAGTACTTC | CASSSKIDSAASYEQYF
TRBJ1-4 | TRBV27 | few | NA | TGTGCCAGCAGTTGGTCGGGGACTAATGAAAAACTGTTTTTT | CASSWSGTNEKLFF
TRBJ2-1 | TRBV7-9 | NA | TRBD2 | TGTGCCAGCAGCTTAGGTCGGGGAGCGGGGCTCTACAATGAGCAGTTCTTC | CASSLGRGAGLYNEQFF
TRBJ1-4 | TRBV7-2 | NA | TRBD1 | TGTGCCAGCAGCTTAGTAGTGTCGGGACAGGGGTATGAAAAACTGTTTTTT | CASSLVVSGQGYEKLFF
TRBJ2-2 | TRBV9 | few | TRBD2 | TGTGCCAGCAGCCCCCGCGGGGGTAGCGGGGAGCTGTTTTTT | CASSPRGGSGELFF
TRBJ1-1 | TRBV20-1 | NA | TRBD1 | TGCAGTGCTAGAAGGGCCCGGGACAGGTTAAACACTGAAGCTTTCTTT | CSARRARDRLNTEAFF
TRBJ2-5 | TRBV3-1 | NA | TRBD2 | TGTGCCAGCAGCCAACCCCTATCCGGGGGGGCGGGGACCCAGTACTTC | CASSQPLSGGAGTQYF
TRBJ1-2 | TRBV6-5 | NA | TRBD1 | TGTGCCAGCAGTTACATGACAGGGTCTAACTATGGCTACACCTTC | CASSYMTGSNYGYTF
TRBJ2-7 | TRBV6-2/TRBV6-3 | NA | NA | TGTACCAGCAGTTCCCTCTACGAGCAGTACTTC | CTSSSLYEQYF
TRBJ2-3 | TRBV4-3 | NA | NA | TGCGCCAGCAGCCAAGAGGGGGGTCAGGCAGATACGCAGTATTTT | CASSQEGGQADTQYF
TRBJ1-2 | TRBV12-3/TRBV12-4 | NA | NA | TGTGCCAGCAGTTGGGGGGGCGGCACGCTCTATGACTACACCTTC | CASSWGGGTLYDYTF
TRBJ1-1 | TRBV20-1 | NA | NA | TGCAGTGCTAGAGAAGGGGGGAACACTGAAGCTTTCTTT | CSAREGGNTEAFF
TRBJ1-4 | TRBV10-3 | NA | NA | TGTGCCATCAGCGACATCCAGACTCTAACTAATGAAAAACTGTTTTTT | CAISDIQTLTNEKLFF
TRBJ1-2 | TRBV7-9 | NA | TRBD1 | TGTGCCAGCTCCGGGACAGGGAGTTTCATCCATGGCTACACCTTC | CASSGTGSFIHGYTF
TRBJ1-1 | TRBV28 | once | TRBD1 | TGTGCCAGCAGCCGTACAGGGGGCCCGGTGGCTTTCTTT | CASSRTGGPVAFF
TRBJ2-1 | TRBV6-1 | NA | TRBD2 | TGTGCCAGCCGGAGGACTAGCGGGTCCATGAGCTCCTACAATGAGCAGTTCTTC | CASRRTSGSMSSYNEQFF
TRBJ2-3 | TRBV9 | NA | NA | TGTGCCAGCAGCGTAGTGGGCCGGACGGCAGATACGCAGTATTTT | CASSVVGRTADTQYF
TRBJ2-5 | TRBV7-8 | NA | NA | TGTGCCAGCAGCTTACAACTAGGACCTCAAGAGACCCAGTACTTC | CASSLQLGPQETQYF
TRBJ2-3 | TRBV20-1 | NA | NA | TGCAGTGCTAGGGGCATCCGAGATACGCAGTATTTT | CSARGIRDTQYF
TRBJ1-2 | TRBV29-1 | few | NA | TGCAGCGTTGGTGGGTCCTTAATTTATGGCTACACCTTC | CSVGGSLIYGYTF
TRBJ2-7 | TRBV9 | few | NA | TGTGCCAGCAGCGTAGAAGGTAATCCCACCGACGAGCAGTACTTC | CASSVEGNPTDEQYF
TRBJ2-7 | TRBV14 | few | NA | TGTGCCAGCAGCACCCTTAAAGAATACGAGCAGTACTTC | CASSTLKEYEQYF
TRBJ2-1 | TRBV4-3 | NA | NA | TGCGCCAGCAGCCAAGTCGTGGGCGGGACAGACTCCTACAATGAGCAGTTCTTC | CASSQVVGGTDSYNEQFF
TRBJ1-2 | TRBV24-1 | few | NA | TGTGCCACCGCTGGAAGAGGTAACAACTATGGCTACACCTTC | CATAGRGNNYGYTF
TRBJ2-1 | TRBV4-3 | NA | NA | TGCGTCAGCAGCCAGGGGGGGTTCTCCTACAATGAGCAGTTCTTC | CVSSQGGFSYNEQFF
TRBJ2-6 | TRBV20-1 | many | NA | TGCAGTGCTCGGCAGGCTGGGGCCAACGTCCTGACTTTC | CSARQAGANVLTF
TRBJ2-5 | TRBV7-3 | NA | NA | TGTGCCAGCAGTATTGACTCTTCCACAGAGACCCAGTACTTC | CASSIDSSTETQYF
TRBJ2-1 | TRBV10-2 | NA | NA | TGCGCCAGCAGTGAGTCGGGGGAGCACAATGAGCAGTTCTTC | CASSESGEHNEQFF
TRBJ2-5 | TRBV7-8 | NA | NA | TGTGCCAGCAGCTTAGCGGTCTTAAAAGAGACCCAGTACTTC | CASSLAVLKETQYF
TRBJ2-3 | TRBV4-3 | few | NA | TGCGCCAGCAGCCAAGACGGGACCAGCGCTGATACGCAGTATTTT | CASSQDGTSADTQYF
TRBJ1-1 | TRBV10-3 | NA | TRBD1 | TGTGCCATCAGTGAGGGACAGGTTCCGAACACTGAAGCTTTCTTT | CAISEGQVPNTEAFF